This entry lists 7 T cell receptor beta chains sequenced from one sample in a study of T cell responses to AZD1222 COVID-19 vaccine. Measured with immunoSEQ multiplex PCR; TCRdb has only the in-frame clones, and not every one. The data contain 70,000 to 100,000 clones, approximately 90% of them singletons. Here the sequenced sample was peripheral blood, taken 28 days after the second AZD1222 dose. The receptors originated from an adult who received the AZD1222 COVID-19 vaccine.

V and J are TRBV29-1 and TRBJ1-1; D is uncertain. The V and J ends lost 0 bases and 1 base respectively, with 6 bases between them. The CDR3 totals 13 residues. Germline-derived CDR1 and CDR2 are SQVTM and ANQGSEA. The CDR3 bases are TGCAGCGTTGAAGATGCACAGAACACTGAAGCTTTCTTT. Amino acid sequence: CSVEDAQNTEAFF.

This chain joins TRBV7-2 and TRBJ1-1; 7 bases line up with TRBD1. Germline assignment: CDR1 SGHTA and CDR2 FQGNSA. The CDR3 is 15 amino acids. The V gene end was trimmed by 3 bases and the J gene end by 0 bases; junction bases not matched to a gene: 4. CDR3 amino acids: CASSLSGGMNTEAFF. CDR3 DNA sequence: TGTGCCAGCAGCTTGTCAGGGGGTATGAACACTGAAGCTTTCTTT.

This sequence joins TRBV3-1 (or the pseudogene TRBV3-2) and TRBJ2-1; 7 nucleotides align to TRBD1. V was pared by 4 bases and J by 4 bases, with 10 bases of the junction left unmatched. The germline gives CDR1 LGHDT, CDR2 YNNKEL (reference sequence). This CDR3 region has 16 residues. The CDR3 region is CASSPSGTDDYNEQFF. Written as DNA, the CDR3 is TGTGCCAGCAGCCCCTCCGGGACAGACGATTACAATGAGCAGTTCTTC.

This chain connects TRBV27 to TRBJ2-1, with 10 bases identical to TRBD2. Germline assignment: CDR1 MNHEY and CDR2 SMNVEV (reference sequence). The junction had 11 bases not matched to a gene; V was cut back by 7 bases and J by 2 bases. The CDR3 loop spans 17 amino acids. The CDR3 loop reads CASTKAGGRLPYNEQFF. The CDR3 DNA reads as TGTGCCAGCACCAAAGCGGGGGGGCGATTACCCTACAATGAGCAGTTCTTC.

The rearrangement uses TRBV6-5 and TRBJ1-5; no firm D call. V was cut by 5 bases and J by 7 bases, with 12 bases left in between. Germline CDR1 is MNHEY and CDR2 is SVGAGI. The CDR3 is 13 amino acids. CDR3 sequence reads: CASSRIGGQPQHF. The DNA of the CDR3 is TGTGCCAGCAGTCGGATCGGAGGCCAGCCCCAGCATTTT.

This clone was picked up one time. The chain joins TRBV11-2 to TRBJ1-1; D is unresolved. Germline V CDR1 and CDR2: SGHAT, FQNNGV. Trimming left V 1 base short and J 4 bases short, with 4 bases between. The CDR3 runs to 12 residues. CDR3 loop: CASSLVGTEAFF. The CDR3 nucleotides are TGTGCCAGCAGCTTAGTGGGCACTGAAGCTTTCTTT.

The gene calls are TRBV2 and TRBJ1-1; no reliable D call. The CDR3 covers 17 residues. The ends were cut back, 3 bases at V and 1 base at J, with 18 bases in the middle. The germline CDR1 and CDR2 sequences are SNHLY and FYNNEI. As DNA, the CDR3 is TGTGCCAGCAGTGATTGGTTGTCGGCAGACCAGAACACTGAAGCTTTCTTT. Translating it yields CASSDWLSADQNTEAFF.